This TCR beta chain came from a study of cytomegalovirus exposure and HLA in healthy donors. The PCR was carried out with 60 Vbeta primers and 13 Jbeta primers. This table comes from immunoSEQ multiplex PCR, and its TCRdb copy is limited to in-frame clones, with some not included. The sample holds about 180,000 clones, approximately 78% seen once. A remark on this clone: Its antigen is undetermined.

Despite likely unrecorded immune exposures, the donors were nominally healthy at the time of sampling. Whole-study findings and limits: Among the sequence variants, a highly shared cluster was likely an artifact of sequencing. An ancestry cluster, one associated with Asian ancestry, reportedly showed fewer N-insertions than the 666-donor mean in a later analysis.

The clonotype originates from a woman aged 50 to 65 in good health and CMV-seropositive. Sequencing was performed on PBMCs.

CDR3 loop: CASSVHRGGNTEAFF. The CDR3 bases are TGTGCCAGCAGCGTTCACAGGGGGGGGAACACTGAAGCTTTCTTT. The genes are TRBV9 and TRBJ1-1; 8 nucleotides align to TRBD1. V gave up 2 bases and J gave up 1 base; unmatched junction bases: 4. The CDR3 covers 15 residues. Germline loops: CDR1 SGDLS, CDR2 YYNGEE.